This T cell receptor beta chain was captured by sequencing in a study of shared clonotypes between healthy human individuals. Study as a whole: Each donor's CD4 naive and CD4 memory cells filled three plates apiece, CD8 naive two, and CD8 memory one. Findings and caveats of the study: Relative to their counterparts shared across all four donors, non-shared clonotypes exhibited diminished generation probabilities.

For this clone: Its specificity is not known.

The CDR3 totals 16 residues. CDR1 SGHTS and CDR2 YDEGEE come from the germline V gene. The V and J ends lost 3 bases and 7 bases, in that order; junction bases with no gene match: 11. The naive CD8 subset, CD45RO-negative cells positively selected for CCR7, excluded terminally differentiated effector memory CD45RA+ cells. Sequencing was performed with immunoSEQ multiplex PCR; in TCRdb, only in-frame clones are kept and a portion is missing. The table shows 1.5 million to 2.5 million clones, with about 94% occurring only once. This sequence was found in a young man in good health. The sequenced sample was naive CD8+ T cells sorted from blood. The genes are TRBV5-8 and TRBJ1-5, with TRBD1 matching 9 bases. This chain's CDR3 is CASSYPGQGLWQPQHF. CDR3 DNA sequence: TGTGCCAGCAGCTATCCGGGACAGGGTTTGTGGCAGCCCCAGCATTTT.